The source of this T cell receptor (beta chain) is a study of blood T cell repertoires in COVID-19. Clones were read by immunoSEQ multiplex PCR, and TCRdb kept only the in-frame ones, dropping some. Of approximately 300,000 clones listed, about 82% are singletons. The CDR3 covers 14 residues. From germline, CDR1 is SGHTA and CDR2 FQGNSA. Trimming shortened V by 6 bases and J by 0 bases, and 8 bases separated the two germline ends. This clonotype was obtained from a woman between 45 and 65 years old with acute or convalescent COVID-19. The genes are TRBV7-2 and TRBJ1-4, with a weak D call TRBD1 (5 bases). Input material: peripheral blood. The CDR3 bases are TGTGCCAGCAGAGCAGGGCCAACTAATGAAAAACTGTTTTTT. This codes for CASRAGPTNEKLFF. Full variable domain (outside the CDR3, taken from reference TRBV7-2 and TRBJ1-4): GAGVSQSPSNKVTEKGKDVELRCDPISGHTALYWYRQSLGQGLEFLIYFQGNSAPDKSGLPSDRFSAERTGGSVSTLTIQRTQQEDSAVYLCASRAGPTNEKLFFGSGTQLSVL.